This TCR beta chain is drawn from a study of CD8+CD57+ T cells in acquired aplastic anemia. Study as a whole: On average, sorted CD4+ and CD8+ cells gave around 3.3 ug of DNA. Approximately 11 million reads were obtained on average for healthy donor CD4+ cells. Broader study findings: Between patients and controls, around 30 CD8+ CDR3 sequences were found in common.

A remark on this clonotype: What it recognizes is unknown.

Germline loops: CDR1 SGHVS, CDR2 FQNEAQ. The CDR3 totals 12 residues. V was pared by 2 bases and J by 3 bases, with 5 bases between. Researchers used genomic DNA as the template to profile TCR beta VDJ and CDR3. One entry per CDR3 protein, called by TCRdb with MiXCR from the reads. The data show roughly 81,000 distinct CDR3 sequences, over 35% seen once. V gene TRBV7-8 combines with J gene TRBJ2-7; D gene ambiguous. The TCR comes from a human donor in good health, serving as a control. Sequenced: sorted CD4+, CD8+, or CD8+CD57+ T cells (not recorded which) from PBMCs. The CDR3 sequence: CASSLRYYEQYF. CDR3 nucleotides: TGTGCCAGCAGCTTACGGTACTACGAGCAGTACTTC.